This TCR beta chain was sequenced during a study of T cell changes during pregnancy in multiple sclerosis. Profiling relied on immunoSEQ multiplex PCR, and the TCRdb table lists in-frame clones only, not all of them. The table has roughly 83,000 clones, over 80% seen once. This CDR3 is 16 amino acids long. The chain carries TRBV1 and TRBJ2-7; the D call in the table, TRBD2, was not verified against the DNA. TRBV1 is a documented pseudogene. This clonotype was obtained from a female donor in good health, serving as a control in a pregnancy study. Some clones in this sample may be carry-over from other donors' samples. The sample here was PBMCs, taken in the first trimester of pregnancy. The CDR3 here is CTSSQGLAGDSYEQYF. The CDR3 DNA reads TGCACCAGCAGCCAAGGACTAGCGGGGGATTCCTACGAGCAGTACTTC.